This TCR beta chain appears in the sequencing data of a study of blood T cells in healthy people across ages. Study-wide points: Any conclusive comparison of naive versus antigen-experienced cells was prevented by using unsorted PBMCs. Changes in expanded clonotypes were possibly confounded, as the CMV status of donors was unknown.

A second about 6 to 12 cycle PCR used barcoded and J-beta primers. TCRdb redid the calling of the 5' RACE reads with MiXCR, one entry per CDR3 protein. This sample has fewer than 750,000 distinct CDR3 sequences, with 47% found just once. This clonotype occurred a few times. Its cognate antigen is unknown. The material sequenced was blood. The TCR sequence derives from a man older than 75 in good health.

CDR3 loop: CASTRGAGGRETQYF. The CDR3 nucleotides read TGTGCCAGCACTCGAGGGGCGGGGGGGCGAGAGACCCAGTACTTC. V is TRBV12-3 or TRBV12-4 and J is TRBJ2-5, with TRBD2 matching over 9 bases. The J segment lost 4 bases and the V segment lost 7 bases, leaving 10 bases of the junction unmatched. This CDR3 comprises 15 residues.